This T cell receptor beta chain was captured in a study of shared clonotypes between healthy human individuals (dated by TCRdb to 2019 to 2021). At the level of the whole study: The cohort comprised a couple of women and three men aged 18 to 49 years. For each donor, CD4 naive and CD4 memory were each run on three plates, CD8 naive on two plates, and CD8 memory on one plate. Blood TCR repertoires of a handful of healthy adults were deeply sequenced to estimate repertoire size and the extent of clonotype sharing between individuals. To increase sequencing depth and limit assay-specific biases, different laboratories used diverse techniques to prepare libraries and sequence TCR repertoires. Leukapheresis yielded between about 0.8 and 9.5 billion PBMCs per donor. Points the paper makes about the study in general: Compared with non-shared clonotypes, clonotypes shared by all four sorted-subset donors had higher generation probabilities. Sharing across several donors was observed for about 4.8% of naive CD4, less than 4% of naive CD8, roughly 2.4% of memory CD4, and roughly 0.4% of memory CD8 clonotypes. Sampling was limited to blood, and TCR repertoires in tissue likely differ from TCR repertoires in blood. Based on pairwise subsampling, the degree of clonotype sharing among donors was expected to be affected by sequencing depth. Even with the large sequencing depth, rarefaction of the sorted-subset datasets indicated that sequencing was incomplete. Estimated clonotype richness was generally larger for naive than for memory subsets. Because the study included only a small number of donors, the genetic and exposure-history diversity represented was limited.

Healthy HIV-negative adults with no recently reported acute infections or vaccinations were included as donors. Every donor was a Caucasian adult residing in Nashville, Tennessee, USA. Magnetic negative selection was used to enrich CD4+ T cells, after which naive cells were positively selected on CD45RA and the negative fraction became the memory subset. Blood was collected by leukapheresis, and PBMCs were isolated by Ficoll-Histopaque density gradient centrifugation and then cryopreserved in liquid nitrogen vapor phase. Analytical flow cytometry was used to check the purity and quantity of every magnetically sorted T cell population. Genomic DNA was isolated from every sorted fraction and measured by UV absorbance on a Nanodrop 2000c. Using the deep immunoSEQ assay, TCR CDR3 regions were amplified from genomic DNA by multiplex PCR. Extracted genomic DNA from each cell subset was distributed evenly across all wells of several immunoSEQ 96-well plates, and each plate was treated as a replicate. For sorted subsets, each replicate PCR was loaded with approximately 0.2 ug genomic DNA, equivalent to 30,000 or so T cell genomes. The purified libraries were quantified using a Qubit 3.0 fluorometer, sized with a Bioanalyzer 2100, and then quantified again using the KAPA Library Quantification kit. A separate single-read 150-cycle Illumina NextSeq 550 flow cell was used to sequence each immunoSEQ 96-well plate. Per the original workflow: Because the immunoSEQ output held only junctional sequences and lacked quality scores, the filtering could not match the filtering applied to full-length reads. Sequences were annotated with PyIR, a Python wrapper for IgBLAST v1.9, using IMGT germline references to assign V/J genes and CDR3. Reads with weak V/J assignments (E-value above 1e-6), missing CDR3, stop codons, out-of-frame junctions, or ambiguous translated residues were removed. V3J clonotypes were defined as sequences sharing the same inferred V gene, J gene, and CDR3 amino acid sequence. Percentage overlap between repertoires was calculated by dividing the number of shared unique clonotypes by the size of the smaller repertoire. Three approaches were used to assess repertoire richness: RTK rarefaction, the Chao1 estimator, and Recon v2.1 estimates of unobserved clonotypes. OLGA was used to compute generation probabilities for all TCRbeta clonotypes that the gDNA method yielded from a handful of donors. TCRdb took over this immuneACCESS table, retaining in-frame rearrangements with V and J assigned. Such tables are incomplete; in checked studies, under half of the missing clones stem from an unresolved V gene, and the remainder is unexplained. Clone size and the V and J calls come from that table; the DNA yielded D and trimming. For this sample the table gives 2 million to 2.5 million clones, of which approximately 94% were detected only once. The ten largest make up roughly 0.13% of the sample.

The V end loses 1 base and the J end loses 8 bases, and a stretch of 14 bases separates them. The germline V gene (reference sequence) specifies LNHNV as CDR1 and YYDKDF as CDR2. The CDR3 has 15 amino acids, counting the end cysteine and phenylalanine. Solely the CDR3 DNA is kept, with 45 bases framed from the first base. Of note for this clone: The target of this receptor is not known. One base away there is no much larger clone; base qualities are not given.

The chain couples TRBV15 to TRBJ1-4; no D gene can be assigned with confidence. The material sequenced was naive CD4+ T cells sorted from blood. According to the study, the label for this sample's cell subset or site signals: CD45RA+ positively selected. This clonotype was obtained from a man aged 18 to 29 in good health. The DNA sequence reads TGTGCCACCAGCAGAGTCGGAACAGCCTTCGAAAAACTGTTTTTT. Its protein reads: CATSRVGTAFEKLFF.